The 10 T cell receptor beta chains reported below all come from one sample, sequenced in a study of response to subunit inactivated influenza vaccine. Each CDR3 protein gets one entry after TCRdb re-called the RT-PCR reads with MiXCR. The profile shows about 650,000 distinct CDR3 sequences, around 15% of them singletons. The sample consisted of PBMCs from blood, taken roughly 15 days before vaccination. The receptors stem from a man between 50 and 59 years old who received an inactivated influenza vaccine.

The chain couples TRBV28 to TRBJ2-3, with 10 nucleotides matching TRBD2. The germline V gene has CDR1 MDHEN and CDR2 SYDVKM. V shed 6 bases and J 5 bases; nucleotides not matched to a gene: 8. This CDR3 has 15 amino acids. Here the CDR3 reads CASSPGTSVVDTQYF. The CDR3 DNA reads TGTGCCAGCAGCCCCGGGACTAGCGTAGTAGATACGCAGTATTTT.

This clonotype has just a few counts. Here the CDR3 DNA reads TGTGCCAGCATCTATGACACAGCCCACACTGAAGCTTTCTTT. It translates to CASIYDTAHTEAFF. The chain uses TRBV6-2 or TRBV6-3 and TRBJ1-1; the D is unclear. Germline loops: CDR1 MNHEY, CDR2 SVGEGT. The V and J ends lost 7 bases and 3 bases respectively, with 15 bases between them. CDR3 length equals 14 residues.

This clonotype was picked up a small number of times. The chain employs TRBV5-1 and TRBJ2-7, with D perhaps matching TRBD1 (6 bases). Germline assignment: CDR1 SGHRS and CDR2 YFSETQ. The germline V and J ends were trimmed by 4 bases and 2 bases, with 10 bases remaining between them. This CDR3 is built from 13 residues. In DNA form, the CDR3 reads TGCGCCAGCAGCCGGGACACGGCCTACGAGCAGTACTTC. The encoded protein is CASSRDTAYEQYF.

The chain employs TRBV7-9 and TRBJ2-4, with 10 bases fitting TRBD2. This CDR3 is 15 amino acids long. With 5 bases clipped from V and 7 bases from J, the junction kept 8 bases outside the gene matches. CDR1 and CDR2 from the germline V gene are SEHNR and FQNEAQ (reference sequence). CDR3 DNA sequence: TGTGCCAGCAGCCGAAGCGGGGGGGTTAGTAACATTCAGTACTTC. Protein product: CASSRSGGVSNIQYF. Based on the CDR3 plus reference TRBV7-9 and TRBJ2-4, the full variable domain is DTGVSQNPRHKITKRGQNVTFRCDPISEHNRLYWYRQTLGQGPEFLTYFQNEAQLEKSRLLSDRFSAERPKGSFSTLEIQRTEQGDSAMYLCASSRSGGVSNIQYFGAGTRLSVL.

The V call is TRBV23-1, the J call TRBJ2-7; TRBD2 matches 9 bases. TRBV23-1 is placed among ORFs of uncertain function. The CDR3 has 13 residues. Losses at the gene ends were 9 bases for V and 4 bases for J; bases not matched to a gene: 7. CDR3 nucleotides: TGCGCCAGAGGACTAGCGTCACTTTACGAGCAGTACTTC. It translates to CARGLASLYEQYF.

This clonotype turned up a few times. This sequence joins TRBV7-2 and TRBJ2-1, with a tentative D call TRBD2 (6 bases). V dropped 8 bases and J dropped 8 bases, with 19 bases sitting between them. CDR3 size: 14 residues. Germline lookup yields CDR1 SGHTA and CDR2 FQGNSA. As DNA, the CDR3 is TGTGCCAGCGCACCTGTGGGGGGTCTGGATGAGCAGTTCTTC. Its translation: CASAPVGGLDEQFF.

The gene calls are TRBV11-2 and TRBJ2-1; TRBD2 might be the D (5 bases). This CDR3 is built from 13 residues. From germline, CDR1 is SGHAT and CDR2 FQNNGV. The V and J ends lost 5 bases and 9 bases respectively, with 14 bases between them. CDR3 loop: CASSRGSYPEQFF. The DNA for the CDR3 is TGTGCCAGCAGCCGGGGAAGTTACCCTGAGCAGTTCTTC.

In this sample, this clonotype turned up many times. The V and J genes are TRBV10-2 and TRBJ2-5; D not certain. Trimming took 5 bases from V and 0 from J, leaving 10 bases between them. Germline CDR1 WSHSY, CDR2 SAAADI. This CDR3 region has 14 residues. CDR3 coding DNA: TGCGCCAGCAGTCCGCGAGGATACCAAGAGACCCAGTACTTC. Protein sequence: CASSPRGYQETQYF.

This CDR3 reads CASLGRRPDTEAFF. CDR3 nucleotide sequence: TGTGCCAGCCTGGGACGGCGCCCGGACACTGAAGCTTTCTTT. V gene TRBV6-1 combines with J gene TRBJ1-1; D is possibly TRBD1 (5 bases). Germline values: CDR1 MNHNS, CDR2 SASEGT. The V end lost 8 bases, the J end lost 3 bases, and 16 bases lay between the germline ends. The CDR3 extends over 14 amino acids.

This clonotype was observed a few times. The CDR3 protein is CASSLDMGEQYF. The CDR3 DNA is TGTGCCAGCAGCTTAGATATGGGCGAGCAGTACTTC. This chain connects TRBV7-9 to TRBJ2-7; D remains unclear. In germline, CDR1 is SEHNR, CDR2 FQNEAQ (reference sequence). Trimming stripped 1 base from V and 6 bases from J, with 7 bases between. The CDR3 consists of 12 residues.